A single sample gave rise to the 10 T cell receptor beta chains below, sequenced in a study of OX40 agonist ivuxolimab in advanced cancers. Here immunoSEQ multiplex PCR was the method, and the copy in TCRdb shows in-frame clones only, minus some. The repertoire holds approximately 120,000 clones, with 85% to 95% as singletons. The source was CD4+ or CD8+ T cells sorted from blood, collected in a trial of the OX40 agonist ivuxolimab. Receptors originate from an adult with an advanced solid tumor such as melanoma, head and neck, liver or kidney cancer.

The chain links TRBV5-4 to TRBJ2-7; 9 nucleotides line up with TRBD2. The CDR3 is made up of 16 amino acids. Germline trimming cut 2 bases from V and 2 bases from J; bases unmatched to any gene: 8. CDR1 is SGHNT and CDR2 is YYREEE in the germline V gene (reference sequence). The CDR3 loop is CASSFGGRALTYEQYF. CDR3 nucleotides: TGTGCCAGCAGCTTCGGCGGGAGGGCCCTAACCTACGAGCAGTACTTC.

This clone has a single count. The chain links TRBV29-1 to TRBJ1-1; TRBD1 might be the D (5 bases). CDR1 and CDR2 (germline): SQVTM, ANQGSEA. The V gene lost 4 bases and the J gene lost 5 bases, with 8 bases spanning the gap. The CDR3 length is 11 residues. CDR3 DNA sequence: TGCAGCGTTGGCGACAGTACTGAAGCTTTCTTT. The encoded protein is CSVGDSTEAFF.

The genes are TRBV9 and TRBJ2-1; D possibly uses TRBD1 or TRBD2 (5 bases each). CDR1 and CDR2 (germline): SGDLS, YYNGEE. CDR3 length equals 15 residues. V shed 4 bases and J shed 0 bases, with 11 bases lying between them. The CDR3 DNA is TGTGCCAGCAGCTGGGGACCCCCCTCCTACAATGAGCAGTTCTTC. Protein sequence: CASSWGPPSYNEQFF. Using reference TRBV9 and TRBJ2-1 for the parts outside the CDR3, the full variable domain is DSGVTQTPKHLITATGQRVTLRCSPRSGDLSVYWYQQSLDQGLQFLIQYYNGEERAKGNILERFSAQQFPDLHSELNLSSLELGDSALYFCASSWGPPSYNEQFFGPGTRLTVL.

This rearrangement joins TRBV7-3 to TRBJ1-1, with a possible D match to TRBD1 (6 bases). CDR1 and CDR2 (germline): SGHTA, FQGTGA. Deletions cut 5 bases from V and 3 bases from J, with 10 bases between. The CDR3 runs 13 residues. The CDR3 here is CASSPHRDTEAFF. The CDR3 region has the DNA TGTGCCAGCAGCCCTCACAGGGACACTGAAGCTTTCTTT.

There are a few counts of this clone. Other DNA sequences in the same sample also yield this CDR3. This sequence joins TRBV7-9 and TRBJ2-1; D is unresolved. Germline values: CDR1 SEHNR, CDR2 FQNEAQ (reference sequence). The V end lost 5 bases, the J end lost 4 bases, and 6 bases lay between the germline ends. This CDR3 spans 12 amino acids. The CDR3 region has the DNA TGTGCCAGCAGCCTGGATTACAATGAGCAGTTCTTC. Protein sequence: CASSLDYNEQFF.

This chain connects TRBV5-4 to TRBJ2-7, with D maybe TRBD2 (7 bases). The CDR3 extends over 16 amino acids. Trimming shortened V by 4 bases and J by 1 base, and 18 bases separated the two germline ends. Germline V gene sequence: CDR1 SGHNT, CDR2 YYREEE (reference sequence). In DNA form, the CDR3 reads TGTGCCAGCAGCCCAGAAGGGGGGGGCGTTTCCTACGAGCAGTACTTC. Residues: CASSPEGGGVSYEQYF.

This clone was seen a single time. This chain joins TRBV27 and TRBJ2-5; D is ambiguous. Germline CDR1 reads MNHEY; CDR2 reads SMNVEV (reference sequence). This CDR3 has 14 residues. Deletions cut 0 bases from V and 1 base from J, with 6 bases between. CDR3 DNA: TGTGCCAGCAGTTTATCGAGGATCCAAGAGACCCAGTACTTC. Protein: CASSLSRIQETQYF.

This clone was detected once. The chain couples TRBV10-3 to TRBJ2-7, with 11 nucleotides matching TRBD2. This CDR3 comprises 14 residues. CDR1 is ENHRY and CDR2 is SYGVKD in the germline V gene. J was trimmed by 6 bases and V by 3 bases; bases with no gene match: 4. The CDR3 nucleotides are TGTGCCATCAGTGAAGTAGCGGGAGGGCTCGAGCAGTACTTC. It is translated as CAISEVAGGLEQYF.

The chain has TRBV18 and TRBJ2-1; D is undetermined. Germline lookup yields CDR1 KGHSH and CDR2 LQKENI. This CDR3 spans 16 amino acids. V dropped 0 bases and J dropped 0 bases, with 9 bases sitting between them. Written as DNA, the CDR3 is TGTGCCAGCTCACCACCGGTGCGCCCCTCCTACAATGAGCAGTTCTTC. Its translation is CASSPPVRPSYNEQFF.

In DNA, the CDR3 is TGTGCCAGCAGCTTCACAGACAGAGATGAGCAGTTCTTC. It is translated as CASSFTDRDEQFF. The chain carries TRBV11-3 and TRBJ2-1, with a weak D call TRBD1 (5 bases). V lost 3 bases to trimming and J lost 8 bases, with 11 bases between them. The germline gives CDR1 SGHNT, CDR2 YENEEA. The CDR3 sequence is 13 residues long.